Each of the 3 T cell receptor beta chains below was sequenced from the same sample in a study of spatial heterogeneity in lung cancer. Broader study findings: One measure, the expanded intratumoral alpha and beta TCR count, tracked tumor mutation counts.

No cognate antigen is known for these TCRs. TCRdb re-derived calls from the 5' RACE reads in MiXCR, one entry per CDR3 protein. Among some 20,000 distinct CDR3 sequences listed, more than 15% were seen once. Time point here: sample taken at primary tumor resection. This specimen consisted of lung tumor tissue, obtained at surgery. The origin of the receptors is a female donor with early-stage non-small cell lung cancer.

This clonotype was seen repeatedly, ten times or more. The chain is built from TRBV20-1 and TRBJ2-3; TRBD1 agrees at 11 bases. The CDR3 totals 16 residues. Germline CDR1 is DFQATT and CDR2 is SNEGSKA (reference sequence). V dropped 4 bases and J dropped 5; count of bases not matched to a gene: 11. The CDR3 sequence is CSATRRDRGVLDTQYF. CDR3 nucleotide sequence: TGCAGTGCTACTCGGCGGGACAGGGGGGTATTAGATACGCAGTATTTT.

The chain recombines TRBV29-1 with TRBJ2-1; 7 bases are a match to TRBD2. The CDR3 loop spans 13 amino acids. Trimming took 5 bases from V and 4 from J; bases not matched to a gene: 5. Looked up from germline, CDR1 is SQVTM and CDR2 is ANQGSEA. The CDR3 sequence is CSVWAGVYNEQFF. The CDR3 DNA follows: TGCAGCGTTTGGGCGGGAGTTTACAATGAGCAGTTCTTC.

V is TRBV18 and J is TRBJ1-2; the D gene is possibly TRBD1 (6 bases). Germline V gives CDR1 KGHSH, CDR2 LQKENI. This CDR3 spans 13 amino acids. Trimming took off 3 bases at V and 7 bases at J, with 12 bases between the two ends. This chain's CDR3 is CASSPGRGGGYTF. The CDR3, as DNA: TGTGCCAGCTCACCGGGCAGGGGCGGTGGCTACACCTTC.